The next 10 T cell receptor beta chains were all read from a single sample in a study of T cell responses to AZD1222 COVID-19 vaccine. Assay: immunoSEQ multiplex PCR; the TCRdb copy retains only in-frame clones and omits some. The sample consists of 95,000 to 150,000 clones, roughly 91% of them appearing once. This sample comprised peripheral blood, obtained on day 0 of MenACWY control vaccination. These receptors originate from an adult in good health.

The chain is built from TRBV21-1 and TRBJ2-3. TRBV21-1 is deemed a pseudogene. CDR3 size: 18 residues. DNA for the CDR3: TGTGCCAGAGGACCTTGCGCAGAAAATCTATTGGGCACAGATACGCAGTATTTT. Amino acids: CARGPCAENLLGTDTQYF.

J is TRBJ2-1 and V is TRBV20-1, with 7 bases fitting TRBD2. Unmatched junction bases numbered 2, after V lost 5 bases and J lost 10 bases. CDR1 is DFQATT, CDR2 SNEGSKA, per germline (reference sequence). CDR3 length: 10 amino acids. The CDR3 loop is CSAEAGEQFF. DNA of the CDR3: TGCAGTGCTGAAGCGGGAGAGCAGTTCTTC.

This clone has a handful of counts. The chain combines TRBV3-1 (or the pseudogene TRBV3-2) with TRBJ2-2, with TRBD2 identical over 8 bases. CDR3 length equals 15 residues. Per the germline V gene, CDR1 is LGHDT and CDR2 is YNNKEL (reference sequence). The junction had 5 bases not matched to a gene; V was cut back by 5 bases and J by 3 bases. The CDR3 loop is CASSTGTRDTGELFF. Written as DNA, the CDR3 is TGTGCCAGCAGCACCGGGACTAGGGACACCGGGGAGCTGTTTTTT.

V is TRBV28 and J is TRBJ2-2, with D tentatively TRBD2 (6 bases). V shed 3 bases and J shed 5 bases, with 16 bases lying between them. This CDR3 comprises 16 residues. Germline values: CDR1 MDHEN, CDR2 SYDVKM. In DNA, the CDR3 is TGTGCCAGCAGTTTCGGTGGGAGGATAGGGACCGGGGAGCTGTTTTTT. This codes for CASSFGGRIGTGELFF.

J is TRBJ2-7 and V is TRBV27; TRBD2 aligns across 13 bases. V lost 5 bases and J lost 4; bases outside the gene matches: 5. CDR3 length: 15 amino acids. Per the germline V gene, CDR1 is MNHEY and CDR2 is SMNVEV (reference sequence). CDR3 residues: CASSLLAGGLYEQYV. The CDR3 DNA follows: TGTGCCAGCAGTCTACTAGCGGGGGGGCTATACGAGCAGTACGTC.

The genes are TRBV6-2 or TRBV6-3 and TRBJ2-7; 7 nucleotides match TRBD1. Germline V lookup: CDR1 MNHEY, CDR2 SVGEGT. The CDR3 covers 15 residues. The ends lost 0 bases at V and 9 bases at J; junction bases unmatched: 11. The CDR3 here is CASSYSGTAVLGQYV. DNA for the CDR3: TGTGCCAGCAGTTACTCAGGGACAGCGGTTTTGGGGCAGTACGTC.

The chain has TRBV7-2 and TRBJ1-1; weak D call: TRBD1 (6 bases). Germline V lookup: CDR1 SGHTA, CDR2 FQGNSA. The CDR3 length is 14 residues. Trimming took 4 bases from V and 4 from J, leaving 13 bases between them. CDR3 protein: CASSSQGLATEAFF. The CDR3 region has the DNA TGTGCCAGCAGCTCACAGGGTCTAGCCACTGAAGCTTTCTTT.

The J gene is TRBJ1-4, the V gene TRBV5-1, with 7 bases that match TRBD1. The V gene end was trimmed by 4 bases and the J gene end by 7 bases; junction bases not matched to a gene: 7. Germline CDR1 is SGHRS and CDR2 is YFSETQ. The CDR3 contains 14 residues. The CDR3 is CASSPDRFGEKLFF. CDR3 DNA sequence: TGCGCCAGCAGCCCGGACAGGTTCGGTGAAAAACTGTTTTTT.

The chain links TRBV3-1 (or the pseudogene TRBV3-2) to TRBJ2-1; 9 nucleotides line up with TRBD2. Germline CDR1 reads LGHDT; CDR2 reads YNNKEL (reference sequence). J was trimmed by 0 bases and V by 4 bases; bases with no gene match: 7. The CDR3 has 17 amino acids. The CDR3 DNA reads as TGTGCCAGCAGCCTAGCGGGGGCGGCTCCCTCCTACAATGAGCAGTTCTTC. This codes for CASSLAGAAPSYNEQFF.

The chain carries TRBV19 and TRBJ1-3; the D gene is possibly TRBD1 (5 bases). Trimming left V 3 bases short and J 0 bases short, with 15 bases between. The germline V gene has CDR1 LNHDA and CDR2 SQIVND (reference sequence). CDR3 length: 17 residues. The CDR3: CASSIFRDVGSGNTIYF. Here the CDR3 DNA reads TGTGCCAGTAGTATCTTCCGGGACGTCGGCTCTGGAAACACCATATATTTT.